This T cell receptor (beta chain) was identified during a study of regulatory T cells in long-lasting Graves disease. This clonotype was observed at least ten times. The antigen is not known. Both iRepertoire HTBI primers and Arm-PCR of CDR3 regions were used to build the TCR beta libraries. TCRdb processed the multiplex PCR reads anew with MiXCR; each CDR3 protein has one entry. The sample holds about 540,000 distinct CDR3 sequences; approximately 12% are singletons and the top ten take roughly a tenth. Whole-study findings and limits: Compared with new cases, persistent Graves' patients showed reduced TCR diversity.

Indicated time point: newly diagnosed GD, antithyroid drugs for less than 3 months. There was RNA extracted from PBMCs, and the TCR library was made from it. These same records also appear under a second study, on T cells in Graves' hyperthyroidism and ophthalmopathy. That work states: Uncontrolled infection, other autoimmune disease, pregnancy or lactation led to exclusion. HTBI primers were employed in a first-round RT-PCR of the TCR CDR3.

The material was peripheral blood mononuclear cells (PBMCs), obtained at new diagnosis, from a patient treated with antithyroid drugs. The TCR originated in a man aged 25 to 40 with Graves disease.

The CDR3 loop is CASREFHIQETQYF. The CDR3 DNA sequence: TGTGCCAGCAGAGAATTTCACATCCAAGAGACCCAGTACTTC. The chain is built from TRBV27 and TRBJ2-5; D not certain. Germline-derived CDR1 and CDR2 are MNHEY and SMNVEV (reference sequence). Deletions cut 6 bases from V and 1 base from J, with 12 bases between. CDR3 length equals 14 residues.